The T cell receptor beta chain described here comes from a study of CD8+ T cells in alopecia areata. Study overall: Treated patients took oral tofacitinib at 5 to 10 mg twice daily.

Study-level findings and limits: Sequencing of scalp samples also includes resident alphabeta T cells from normal skin.

A word on this clone: As yet, its antigen is unknown.

Investigators isolated RNA and reverse transcribed it into cDNA to act as the sequencing template. The repertoire was sequenced with immunoSEQ multiplex PCR; TCRdb's copy has only in-frame clones and lacks some. The sample records some 200,000 clones, 50% to 60% being singletons. Specimen: CD4+ T cells sorted from blood, collected at week 0. The receptor's source is a human donor with alopecia areata.

The CDR3 loop reads CSVERGEGTDTQYF. The CDR3 nucleotides read TGCAGCGTTGAACGCGGAGAGGGCACAGATACGCAGTATTTT. V gene TRBV29-1 combines with J gene TRBJ2-3; D gene ambiguous. CDR3 length equals 14 residues. Germline CDR1 is SQVTM and CDR2 is ANQGSEA. V lost 2 bases and J 1 base, leaving 10 bases between the germline ends.